These 20 T cell receptor beta chains share one sample of origin, sequenced in a study of T cell repertoires in cytomegalovirus infection. TCRdb reprocessed the reads via MiXCR and lists one record per CDR3 protein. The table has around 740,000 distinct CDR3 sequences, 35% to 45% seen once. Sequenced: PBMCs. The receptors originated from a human donor in good health (CMV status not recorded). Some clones in this sample may be carry-over from other donors' samples.

The chain links TRBV19 to TRBJ1-1, with D possibly being TRBD1 (5 bases). Trimming removed 4 bases from V and 0 bases from J, with 12 bases in between. The CDR3 consists of 15 residues. Germline CDR1 reads LNHDA; CDR2 reads SQIVND (reference sequence). This CDR3 is CASSRRGRVNTEAFF. The CDR3 coding sequence is TGTGCCAGTAGTAGGAGGGGCAGGGTGAACACTGAAGCTTTCTTT.

With regard to this clonotype: Lacking the conserved final phenylalanine or tryptophan, this CDR3 likely reflects a read error. The limits of the CDR3 on the DNA are not certain, so only TCRdb's listed CDR3 is given. This sequence joins TRBV7-2 and TRBJ2-1; TRBD2 is taken as the D call from the table, unchecked against the DNA. Germline assignment: CDR1 SGHTA and CDR2 FQGNSA. Inclusive of both ends, the CDR3 amounts to 16 amino acids. CDR3 amino acids: CASSPTGTRGYNEQLL.

The chain carries TRBV7-2 and TRBJ1-2; no firm D call. Between the trimmed V and J ends, which lost 3 bases and 1 base, there was a span of 15 bases. This CDR3 is 16 amino acids long. Germline V gene lookup returns CDR1 SGHTA and CDR2 FQGNSA. The DNA of the CDR3 is TGTGCCAGCAGCTTCCCCAAGGGAAGGGATAACTATGGCTACACCTTC. Residues: CASSFPKGRDNYGYTF.

The V call is TRBV7-2, the J call TRBJ1-3, with a weak D call TRBD1 (5 bases). Germline V CDR1 and CDR2: SGHTA, FQGNSA. V was shortened by 1 base and J by 2 bases, with 15 bases between the two germline ends. The CDR3 runs to 17 residues. CDR3 DNA: TGTGCCAGCAGCTTAGACGGGGCCCGGGGCACTGGAAACACCATATATTTT. Translated, it gives CASSLDGARGTGNTIYF.

About this clonotype: At one of its ends the junction is not consistent with the germline gene, which may arise from a read error. The CDR3 here is CASSRTSGTGGEPFF. CDR3 nucleotide sequence: TGTGCCAGCAGCCGTACTAGCGGGACCGGGGGTGAGCCGTTCTTC. V and J are TRBV7-9 and TRBJ2-1; 10 bases map to TRBD2. The V gene's germline CDR1 is SEHNR and CDR2 FQNEAQ (reference sequence). The CDR3 totals 15 residues.

The V and J genes are TRBV7-6 and TRBJ2-3, with TRBD2 matching 11 bases. The CDR3 consists of 15 residues. Germline CDR1 reads SGHVS; CDR2 reads FNYEAQ. V was clipped by 2 bases and J by 6 bases; unmatched bases: 4. CDR3 DNA: TGTGCCAGCAGCTTATCTAGCGGGGGGTCGGATACGCAGTATTTT. Its protein product is CASSLSSGGSDTQYF. Full variable domain (remainder filled in from reference TRBV7-6 and TRBJ2-3): GAGVSQSPRYKVTKRGQDVALRCDPISGHVSLYWYRQALGQGPEFLTYFNYEAQQDKSGLPNDRFSAERPEGSISTLTIQRTEQRDSAMYRCASSLSSGGSDTQYFGPGTRLTVL.

The chain combines TRBV12-5 with TRBJ2-5; 9 bases map to TRBD1. V shed 5 bases, J shed 4 bases, and the junction held 8 bases outside the gene matches. The CDR3 is made up of 15 amino acids. Germline V lookup: CDR1 LGHNT, CDR2 FRNRAP. CDR3 residues: CASGPGDRDRETQYF. CDR3 in DNA: TGTGCTAGTGGTCCGGGGGACAGGGACAGAGAGACCCAGTACTTC.

This clonotype was counted a few times. J is TRBJ2-2 and V is TRBV11-2, with D unclear. There are 15 residues in the CDR3. V was clipped by 3 bases and J by 1 base, with 9 bases between them. Germline lookup yields CDR1 SGHAT and CDR2 FQNNGV. CDR3 loop: CASSFSFRNTGELFF. Here the CDR3 DNA reads TGTGCCAGCAGCTTCTCTTTCAGGAACACCGGGGAGCTGTTTTTT.

Only a few counts were recorded for this clonotype. V is TRBV28 and J is TRBJ1-2; unclear D gene. The ends were cut back, 3 bases at V and 4 bases at J, with 12 bases in the middle. CDR3 length: 14 amino acids. CDR1 and CDR2 (germline): MDHEN, SYDVKM. Written as DNA, the CDR3 is TGTGCCAGCAGTTTTGGAGTAACAACCTATGGCTACACCTTC. It encodes CASSFGVTTYGYTF.

The CDR3 bases are TGTGCCAGCAGCTTAGCGGGCGAAGGGCCGACGAAGTGGACCCAGTACTTC. Translation gives CASSLAGEGPTKWTQYF. The gene calls are TRBV7-6 and TRBJ2-5; D is ambiguous. The CDR3 length is 17 residues. CDR1 is SGHVS, CDR2 FNYEAQ, per germline. Trimming took 0 bases from V and 7 from J, leaving 21 bases between them.

At least ten counts were recorded for this clonotype. The chain has TRBV7-2 and TRBJ2-5, with 7 nucleotides matching TRBD2. The germline CDR1 and CDR2 sequences are SGHTA and FQGNSA. This CDR3 has 15 amino acids. After removal of 4 bases from V and 4 bases from J, the junction contained 9 bases not matched to a gene. This CDR3 reads CASSSRLARGETQYF. CDR3 sequence (DNA): TGTGCCAGCAGCTCTAGACTAGCACGGGGAGAGACCCAGTACTTC.

The sample holds one count of this clonotype. This chain joins TRBV6-1 and TRBJ2-3; 8 nucleotides line up with TRBD2. The germline CDR1 and CDR2 sequences are MNHNS and SASEGT. This CDR3 spans 14 amino acids. The trim removed 5 bases at V and 5 bases at J, leaving 6 bases unmatched. CDR3 nucleotide sequence: TGTGCCAGCAGTTACCGGGGGGGGCGAGATACGCAGTATTTT. This encodes CASSYRGGRDTQYF.

The chain carries TRBV7-9 and TRBJ2-3, with 9 bases fitting TRBD1. Trimming at V came to 0 bases and at J to 4 bases, leaving 8 bases not matched to a gene. CDR1 is SEHNR and CDR2 is FQNEAQ in the germline V gene (reference sequence). This CDR3 has 17 amino acids. Here the CDR3 reads CASSLALQGAHADTQYF. CDR3 sequence (DNA): TGTGCCAGCAGCTTAGCGTTACAGGGGGCCCACGCAGATACGCAGTATTTT.

This clonotype turned up a few times. The chain carries TRBV7-2 and TRBJ2-1; D remains unclear. Germline assignment: CDR1 SGHTA and CDR2 FQGNSA. There are 13 residues in the CDR3. V lost 10 bases and J 2 bases, leaving 12 bases between the germline ends. CDR3 loop: CAIPNSAYNEQFF. DNA for the CDR3: TGTGCCATCCCGAACTCCGCCTACAATGAGCAGTTCTTC. Drawing the rest from reference TRBV7-2 and TRBJ2-1, the complete variable domain is GAGVSQSPSNKVTEKGKDVELRCDPISGHTALYWYRQSLGQGLEFLIYFQGNSAPDKSGLPSDRFSAERTGGSVSTLTIQRTQQEDSAVYLCAIPNSAYNEQFFGPGTRLTVL.

The CDR3 DNA sequence: TGTGCCAGCAGTTTTGAGGGAGGGTTTTACAATGAGCAGTTCTTC. It specifies CASSFEGGFYNEQFF. The rearrangement uses TRBV28 and TRBJ2-1, with TRBD2 matching over 7 bases. This CDR3 has 15 residues. The V and J ends lost 3 bases and 4 bases, in that order; junction bases with no gene match: 6. Germline CDR1 reads MDHEN; CDR2 reads SYDVKM.

With regard to this clonotype: An end of the junction does not agree with germline; a read error may underlie this. The chain employs TRBV7-9 and TRBJ2-3, with TRBD2 as a possible D gene (6 bases). Germline V gene sequence: CDR1 SEHNR, CDR2 FQNEAQ (reference sequence). This CDR3 spans 16 amino acids. CDR3 amino acids: CASSGSGTRLRDTQFF. CDR3 sequence (DNA): TGTGCAAGCAGCGGATCCGGGACTCGGCTTAGAGATACGCAGTTTTTT.

This chain uses TRBV7-6 with TRBJ1-2, with 8 bases aligning to TRBD1. CDR3 length: 14 residues. Losses at the gene ends were 5 bases for V and 8 bases for J; bases not matched to a gene: 10. Germline V gene lookup returns CDR1 SGHVS and CDR2 FNYEAQ. The CDR3 bases are TGTGCCAGCAGCCCATCGGTGGGGACAGGCGGCTACACCTTC. Its translation: CASSPSVGTGGYTF.

In its sample, this clonotype was seen a few times. J is TRBJ1-1 and V is TRBV20-1, with a weak D call TRBD1 (5 bases). The CDR3 consists of 14 residues. Trimming left V 6 bases short and J 10 bases short, with 24 bases between. From germline, CDR1 is DFQATT and CDR2 SNEGSKA (reference sequence). CDR3: CSAAPWDSNVGAFF. CDR3 coding DNA: TGCAGTGCCGCCCCCTGGGACTCCAACGTAGGAGCTTTCTTT.

This clonotype was detected once. V gene TRBV2 combines with J gene TRBJ2-3, with D possibly TRBD1 on 7 matching bases. The CDR3 loop spans 14 amino acids. Germline V lookup: CDR1 SNHLY, CDR2 FYNNEI. V lost 4 bases, J lost 4 bases, and 12 bases lay in between. CDR3: CASSGRDSSDTQYF. The CDR3 DNA reads as TGTGCCAGCAGTGGGAGGGACAGTTCAGATACGCAGTATTTT.

The V and J genes are TRBV12-3 or TRBV12-4 and TRBJ2-2; a possible D gene is TRBD1 (6 bases). Deletions cut 6 bases from V and 2 bases from J, with 16 bases between. The CDR3 runs to 16 residues. The CDR3 spells CASRRGQSHNTGELFF. The CDR3 DNA reads TGTGCCAGCAGGAGAGGACAGTCACACAACACCGGGGAGCTGTTTTTT.